These 8 T cell receptor beta chains share one sample of origin, sequenced in a study of T cell repertoires in cytomegalovirus infection. TCRdb used MiXCR to reprocess the reads, holding one entry per CDR3 protein. This table holds approximately 34,000 distinct CDR3 sequences, roughly 54% found once. The antigens of these receptors remain unknown. Sequencing was performed on CD8+ T cells from cultured PBMCs, taken from culture after CMV antigen stimulation. The source of these receptors is a human donor in good health (CMV status not recorded). Some clones in this sample may be carry-over from other donors' samples.

Only a few counts were recorded for this clonotype. This rearrangement joins TRBV7-6 to TRBJ1-4, with 7 bases that match TRBD1. CDR1 is SGHVS and CDR2 is FNYEAQ in the germline V gene. The trim removed 6 bases at V and 2 bases at J, leaving 9 bases unmatched. The CDR3 extends over 16 amino acids. The CDR3 nucleotides read TGTGCCAGCAGGGAGCAACCAGGGGGGACTAATGAAAAACTGTTTTTT. Translation: CASREQPGGTNEKLFF.

In this sample, this clonotype turned up many times. The rearrangement joins TRBV11-2 to TRBJ1-2, with a weak D call TRBD1 (6 bases). The V gene's germline CDR1 is SGHAT and CDR2 FQNNGV. The CDR3 is made up of 14 amino acids. V lost 1 base, J lost 2 bases, and 8 bases lay in between. The CDR3 is CASSLGGANYGYTF. The DNA for the CDR3 is TGTGCCAGCAGCTTAGGGGGGGCGAACTATGGCTACACCTTC. Complete variable domain (other parts from reference TRBV11-2 and TRBJ1-2): EAGVAQSPRYKIIEKRQSVAFWCNPISGHATLYWYQQILGQGPKLLIQFQNNGVVDDSQLPKDRFSAERLKGVDSTLKIQPAKLEDSAVYLCASSLGGANYGYTFGSGTRLTVV.

This clonotype was recorded at least ten times. The chain links TRBV6-1 to TRBJ2-6, with D possibly TRBD1 on 6 matching bases. The CDR3 extends over 17 amino acids. Germline CDR1 and CDR2: MNHNS and SASEGT. Trimming pared 5 bases from V and 1 base from J, leaving 15 bases between. CDR3 in amino acids: CASSYPSTGSGANVLTF. CDR3 coding DNA: TGTGCCAGCAGTTATCCTTCCACAGGGTCTGGGGCCAACGTCCTGACTTTC.

The rearrangement joins TRBV7-8 to TRBJ2-1; D may be TRBD2 (6 bases). Trimming left V 6 bases short and J 6 bases short, with 27 bases between. Germline CDR1 is SGHVS and CDR2 is FQNEAQ. The CDR3 extends over 18 amino acids. CDR3 region: CASRGIIAGRSSINEQFF. The CDR3 DNA is TGTGCCAGCAGGGGAATAATTGCGGGACGAAGCTCGATCAATGAGCAGTTCTTC.

The chain employs TRBV3-1 and TRBJ2-5; no reliable D call. The CDR3 has 15 residues. Germline CDR1 is LGHDT and CDR2 is YNNKEL (reference sequence). V shed 1 base and J shed 0 bases, with 9 bases lying between them. The CDR3 protein is CASSQVRAYQETQYF. The CDR3 nucleotides are TGTGCCAGCAGCCAAGTCCGAGCGTACCAAGAGACCCAGTACTTC.

The rearrangement links TRBV11-2 to TRBJ2-1; 13 positions match TRBD2. CDR3 length: 15 residues. V lost 5 bases and J lost 6; bases outside the gene matches: 4. CDR1 SGHAT and CDR2 FQNNGV come from the germline V gene. This chain's CDR3 is CASSRTSGSVNEQFF. CDR3 sequence (DNA): TGTGCCAGCAGCCGGACTAGCGGGAGTGTCAATGAGCAGTTCTTC.

This clonotype was seen repeatedly, ten times or more. DNA for the CDR3: TGTGCCATCGGAGGGGGGACAGGGGGCCGGTACAGCACAGATACGCAGTATTTT. The encoded protein is CAIGGGTGGRYSTDTQYF. The chain is built from TRBV25-1 and TRBJ2-3, with 12 positions matching TRBD1. Trimming cost V 10 bases and J 0 bases; bases outside gene matches: 14. The germline gives CDR1 MGHDK, CDR2 SYGVNS. This CDR3 is built from 18 residues.

This clonotype was observed a handful of times. The genes are TRBV6-5 and TRBJ2-7, with D possibly being TRBD2 (6 bases). This CDR3 is built from 14 residues. The V gene's germline CDR1 is MNHEY and CDR2 SVGAGI. Trimming took off 3 bases at V and 7 bases at J, with 16 bases between the two ends. CDR3 DNA: TGTGCCAGCAGTTATTCCTCGGGAGTTCGGGAGCAGTACTTC. It yields the protein CASSYSSGVREQYF.